This entry describes one TCR beta chain. The record originates from a study of T cells after yellow fever vaccination. From the 5' RACE reads, TCRdb called clonotypes with MiXCR, one entry per CDR3 protein. Among fewer than 450,000 distinct CDR3 sequences listed, around a tenth were seen once. This receptor was identified in a young man who received the YFV17D yellow fever vaccine. Sample: PBMCs, taken on the day of the first yellow fever vaccination.

The CDR3 sequence: CAIKESPDSELGAQYF. In nucleotides, the CDR3 is TGTGCCATCAAAGAAAGTCCGGACAGTGAGCTAGGGGCCCAGTACTTC. The rearrangement joins TRBV10-3 to TRBJ2-5; tentatively, D is TRBD1 (6 bases). Per germline, CDR1 ENHRY and CDR2 SYGVKD. Trimming took off 7 bases at V and 9 bases at J, with 27 bases between the two ends. This CDR3 spans 16 amino acids.